This is a list of T cell receptor beta chains from one sample in a study of vaccination and CD4 T cells after COVID-19. The antigens of these receptors remain unknown. From the PCR reads, TCRdb called clonotypes with MiXCR, one entry per CDR3 protein. Here the sample spans 20,000 to 25,000 distinct CDR3 sequences, around 42% being singletons. Sequences were derived from CD4+ T cells from blood, cultured in vitro, sampled before SARS-CoV-2 vaccination. The receptor source for this set is a human donor who received a COVID-19 vaccine. Each CDR3 is given with its conserved first and last residue. The D gene is left open where the match is weak.

d_gene: NA
v_gene: TRBV19
j_gene: TRBJ1-1
CDR3aa: CASNRRREDTEAFF

d_gene: TRBD2
v_gene: TRBV12-3/TRBV12-4
j_gene: TRBJ2-2
CDR3aa: CASSRRLAQNTGELFF

d_gene: NA
v_gene: TRBV11-3
j_gene: TRBJ1-3
CDR3aa: CASSLRGSSGNTIYF

d_gene: NA
v_gene: TRBV11-1
j_gene: TRBJ1-5
CDR3aa: CASSPYTDTDSNQPQHF

d_gene: NA
v_gene: TRBV20-1
j_gene: TRBJ2-5
CDR3aa: CSARDLRGTQETQYF

d_gene: NA
v_gene: TRBV6-1
j_gene: TRBJ1-2
CDR3aa: CASRRVGPPYGYTF

d_gene: TRBD1
v_gene: TRBV24-1
j_gene: TRBJ1-3
CDR3aa: CATSDPGGVSGNTIYF

d_gene: TRBD2
v_gene: TRBV6-2/TRBV6-3
j_gene: TRBJ2-1
CDR3aa: CASTGLAWDNEQFF

d_gene: NA
v_gene: TRBV6-1
j_gene: TRBJ1-1
CDR3aa: CASSVHFDREAFF

d_gene: NA
v_gene: TRBV19
j_gene: TRBJ2-5
CDR3aa: CASSMAGRTQETQYF

d_gene: NA
v_gene: TRBV12-3/TRBV12-4
j_gene: TRBJ1-6
CDR3aa: CASSRPDNSPLHF

d_gene: TRBD1
v_gene: TRBV5-4
j_gene: TRBJ1-2
CDR3aa: CASSGTGAANYGYTF

d_gene: NA
v_gene: TRBV27
j_gene: TRBJ1-5
CDR3aa: CASRKTGGVQPQHF

d_gene: NA
v_gene: TRBV19
j_gene: TRBJ1-1
CDR3aa: CASSIRGDTEAFF

d_gene: TRBD1
v_gene: TRBV6-1
j_gene: TRBJ2-3
CDR3aa: CASSASPGQGTDTQYF

d_gene: TRBD1
v_gene: TRBV12-3/TRBV12-4
j_gene: TRBJ2-2
CDR3aa: CASRTGGVTGELFF

d_gene: NA
v_gene: TRBV6-5
j_gene: TRBJ1-1
CDR3aa: CASSYRERGTEAFF

d_gene: TRBD1
v_gene: TRBV10-2
j_gene: TRBJ1-5
CDR3aa: CASSDRGLFQPQHF

d_gene: NA
v_gene: TRBV20-1
j_gene: TRBJ1-1
CDR3aa: CSARSGGGNTEAFF

d_gene: TRBD1
v_gene: TRBV20-1
j_gene: TRBJ1-1
CDR3aa: CSATQQGVGTEAFF

d_gene: NA
v_gene: TRBV12-3/TRBV12-4
j_gene: TRBJ1-1
CDR3aa: CASSFGRADEAFF

d_gene: NA
v_gene: TRBV20-1
j_gene: TRBJ2-1
CDR3aa: CSAEGSPPNEQFF

d_gene: TRBD1
v_gene: TRBV2
j_gene: TRBJ1-5
CDR3aa: CASRPDRGSNQPQHF

d_gene: TRBD1
v_gene: TRBV20-1
j_gene: TRBJ1-5
CDR3aa: CSANSGTGGVSSNQPQHF

d_gene: NA
v_gene: TRBV7-8
j_gene: TRBJ2-3
CDR3aa: CASSLPRGTSTDTQYF

d_gene: TRBD1
v_gene: TRBV20-1
j_gene: TRBJ1-2
CDR3aa: CSADRGRDNYGYTF

d_gene: TRBD1
v_gene: TRBV6-4
j_gene: TRBJ1-4
CDR3aa: CASIARDRKYEKLFF

d_gene: TRBD2
v_gene: TRBV20-1
j_gene: TRBJ2-5
CDR3aa: CSAPRGVGETQYF

d_gene: NA
v_gene: TRBV21-1
j_gene: TRBJ2-5
CDR3aa: CASSKWGLPTQYF

d_gene: NA
v_gene: TRBV7-9
j_gene: TRBJ1-1
CDR3aa: CASSSLGSSAFF

d_gene: NA
v_gene: TRBV6-1
j_gene: TRBJ1-1
CDR3aa: CASKIGMNTEAFF

d_gene: TRBD1
v_gene: TRBV5-1
j_gene: TRBJ2-5
CDR3aa: CASSLTGVQETQYF

d_gene: TRBD1
v_gene: TRBV7-6
j_gene: TRBJ1-6
CDR3aa: CASSLGGPRQGIPLHF

d_gene: TRBD1
v_gene: TRBV7-2
j_gene: TRBJ1-2
CDR3aa: CAATGENGYTF

d_gene: NA
v_gene: TRBV2
j_gene: TRBJ2-3
CDR3aa: CASKATPEADTQYF

d_gene: TRBD1
v_gene: TRBV5-4
j_gene: TRBJ2-2
CDR3aa: CASSLGGQGGGNTGELFF

d_gene: NA
v_gene: TRBV7-2
j_gene: TRBJ2-7
CDR3aa: CASSLPIGAADRYEQYF

d_gene: TRBD1
v_gene: TRBV6-1
j_gene: TRBJ1-6
CDR3aa: CASSELRATQGAYSPLHF

d_gene: NA
v_gene: TRBV20-1
j_gene: TRBJ2-5
CDR3aa: CSATSSGGRGTQYF

d_gene: NA
v_gene: TRBV20-1
j_gene: TRBJ1-2
CDR3aa: CSARDLAGALYGYTF

d_gene: NA
v_gene: TRBV5-1
j_gene: TRBJ2-5
CDR3aa: CASSLAQGSQTQYF